This TCR beta chain was obtained from a study of blood T cell repertoires in COVID-19. The wider study: The origin of the acute and convalescent COVID-19 samples was the United States, Italy and Spain.

V was pared by 6 bases and J by 10 bases, with 25 bases between. The CDR3 covers 17 residues. CDR1 is KGHSH and CDR2 is LQKENI in the germline V gene. Data came from immunoSEQ multiplex PCR; TCRdb stores just in-frame clones and leaves some out. The sample yields more than 95,000 clones, approximately 80% seen once. The receptor comes from a middle-aged man with active or convalescent COVID-19. V gene TRBV18 combines with J gene TRBJ1-6, with a weak D call TRBD1 (6 bases). Source material: peripheral blood. Written as DNA, the CDR3 is TGTGCCAGCTCCAACATGAAACTTCCGGGACATCTCTCACCCCTCCACTTT. It translates to CASSNMKLPGHLSPLHF.